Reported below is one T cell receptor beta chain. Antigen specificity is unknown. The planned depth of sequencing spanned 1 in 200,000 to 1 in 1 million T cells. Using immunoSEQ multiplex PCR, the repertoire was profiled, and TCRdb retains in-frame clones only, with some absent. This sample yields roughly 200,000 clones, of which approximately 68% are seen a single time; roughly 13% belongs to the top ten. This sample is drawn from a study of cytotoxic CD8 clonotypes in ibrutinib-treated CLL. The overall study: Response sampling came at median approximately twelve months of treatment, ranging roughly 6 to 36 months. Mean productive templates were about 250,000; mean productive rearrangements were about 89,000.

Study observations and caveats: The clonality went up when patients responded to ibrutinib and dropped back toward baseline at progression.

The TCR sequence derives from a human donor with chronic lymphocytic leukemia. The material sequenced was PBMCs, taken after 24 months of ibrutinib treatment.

CDR3 sequence (DNA): TGTGCCAGCAGCCCCGCGACTAGCGGAAACTACGAGCAGTACTTC. The encoded protein is CASSPATSGNYEQYF. This chain joins TRBV7-8 and TRBJ2-7; 9 bases match TRBD2. Germline V CDR1 and CDR2: SGHVS, FQNEAQ. The CDR3 spans 15 residues. After removal of 5 bases from V and 3 bases from J, the junction contained 8 bases not matched to a gene.